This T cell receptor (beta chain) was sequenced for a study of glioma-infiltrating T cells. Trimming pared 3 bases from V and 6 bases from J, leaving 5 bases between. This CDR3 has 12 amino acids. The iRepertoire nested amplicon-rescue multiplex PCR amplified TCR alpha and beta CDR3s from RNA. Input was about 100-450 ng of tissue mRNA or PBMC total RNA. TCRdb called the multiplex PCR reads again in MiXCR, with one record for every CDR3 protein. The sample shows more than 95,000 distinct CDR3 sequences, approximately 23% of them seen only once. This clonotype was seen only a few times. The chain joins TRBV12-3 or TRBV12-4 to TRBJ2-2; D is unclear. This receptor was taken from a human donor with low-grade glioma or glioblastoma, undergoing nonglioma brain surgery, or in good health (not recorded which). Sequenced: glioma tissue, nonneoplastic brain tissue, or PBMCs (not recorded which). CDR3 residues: CASSLEPGELFF. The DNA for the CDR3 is TGTGCCAGCAGTTTGGAACCCGGGGAGCTGTTTTTT.